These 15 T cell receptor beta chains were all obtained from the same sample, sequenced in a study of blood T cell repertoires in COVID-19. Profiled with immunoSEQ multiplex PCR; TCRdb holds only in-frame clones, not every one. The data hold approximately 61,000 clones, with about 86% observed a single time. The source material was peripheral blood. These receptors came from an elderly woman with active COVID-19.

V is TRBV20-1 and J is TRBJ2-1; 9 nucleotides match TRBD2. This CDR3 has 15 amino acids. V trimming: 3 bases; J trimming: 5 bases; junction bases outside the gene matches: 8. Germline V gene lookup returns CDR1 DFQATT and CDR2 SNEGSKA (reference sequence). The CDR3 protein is CSASGGLAGNNEQFF. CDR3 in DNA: TGCAGTGCTAGTGGGGGGCTAGCGGGGAACAATGAGCAGTTCTTC.

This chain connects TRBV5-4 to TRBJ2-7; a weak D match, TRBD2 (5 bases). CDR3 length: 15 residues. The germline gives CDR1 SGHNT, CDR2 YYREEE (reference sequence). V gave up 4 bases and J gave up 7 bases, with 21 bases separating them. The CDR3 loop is CASSHLAGDPFEQYF. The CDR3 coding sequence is TGTGCCAGCAGCCATCTTGCGGGTGACCCCTTTGAGCAGTACTTC. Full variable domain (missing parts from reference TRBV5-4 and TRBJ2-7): ETGVTQSPTHLIKTRGQQVTLRCSSQSGHNTVSWYQQALGQGPQFIFQYYREEENGRGNFPPRFSGLQFPNYSSELNVNALELDDSALYLCASSHLAGDPFEQYFGPGTRLTVT.

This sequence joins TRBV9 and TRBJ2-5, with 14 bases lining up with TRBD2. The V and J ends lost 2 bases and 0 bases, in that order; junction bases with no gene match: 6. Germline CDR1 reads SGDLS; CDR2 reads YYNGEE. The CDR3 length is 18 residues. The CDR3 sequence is CASSVGTSGGLYQETQYF. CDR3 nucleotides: TGTGCCAGCAGCGTCGGGACTAGCGGGGGACTGTACCAAGAGACCCAGTACTTC.

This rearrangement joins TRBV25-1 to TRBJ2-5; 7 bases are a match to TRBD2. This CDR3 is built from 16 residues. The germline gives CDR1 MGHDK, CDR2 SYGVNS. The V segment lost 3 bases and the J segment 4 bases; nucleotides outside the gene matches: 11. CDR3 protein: CASSDLMGGGRETQYF. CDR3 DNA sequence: TGTGCCAGCAGTGATCTGATGGGGGGAGGGCGAGAGACCCAGTACTTC.

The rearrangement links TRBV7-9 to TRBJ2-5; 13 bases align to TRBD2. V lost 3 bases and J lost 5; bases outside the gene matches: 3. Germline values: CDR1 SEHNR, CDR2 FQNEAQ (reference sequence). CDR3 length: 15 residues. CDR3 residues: CASSLGLAGPETQYF. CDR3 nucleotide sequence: TGTGCCAGCAGCTTGGGACTAGCGGGGCCGGAGACCCAGTACTTC.

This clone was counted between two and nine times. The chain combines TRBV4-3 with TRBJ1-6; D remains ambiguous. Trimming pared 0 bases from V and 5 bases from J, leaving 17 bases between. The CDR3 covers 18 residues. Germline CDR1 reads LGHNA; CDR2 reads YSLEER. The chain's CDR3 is CASSQERQANLNNSPLHF. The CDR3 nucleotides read TGCGCCAGCAGCCAAGAAAGGCAGGCAAATCTTAATAATTCACCCCTCCACTTT.

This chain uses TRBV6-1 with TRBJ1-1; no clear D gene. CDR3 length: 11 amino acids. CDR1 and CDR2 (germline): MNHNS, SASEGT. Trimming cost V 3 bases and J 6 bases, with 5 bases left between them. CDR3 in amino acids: CASSESAEAFF. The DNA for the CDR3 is TGTGCCAGCAGTGAGTCAGCTGAAGCTTTCTTT.

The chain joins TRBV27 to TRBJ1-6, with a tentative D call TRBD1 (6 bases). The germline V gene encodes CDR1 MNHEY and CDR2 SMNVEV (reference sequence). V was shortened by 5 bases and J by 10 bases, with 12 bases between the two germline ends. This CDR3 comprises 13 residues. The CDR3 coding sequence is TGTGCCAGCAGTCCCGGGACAAGATCACCCCTCCACTTT. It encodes CASSPGTRSPLHF.

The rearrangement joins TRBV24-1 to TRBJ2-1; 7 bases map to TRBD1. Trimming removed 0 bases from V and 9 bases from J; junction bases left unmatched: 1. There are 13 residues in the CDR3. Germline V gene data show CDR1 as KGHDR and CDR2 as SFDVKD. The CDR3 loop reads CATSDLGTAEQFF. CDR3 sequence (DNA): TGTGCCACCAGTGATTTGGGGACAGCTGAGCAGTTCTTC.

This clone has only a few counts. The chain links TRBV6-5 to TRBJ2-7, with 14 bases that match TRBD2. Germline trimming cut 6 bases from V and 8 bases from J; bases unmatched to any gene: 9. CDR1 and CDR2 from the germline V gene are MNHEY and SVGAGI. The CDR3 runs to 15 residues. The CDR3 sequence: CASRGTSGGLLKQYF. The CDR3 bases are TGTGCCAGCAGAGGGACTAGCGGGGGACTTCTCAAGCAGTACTTC.

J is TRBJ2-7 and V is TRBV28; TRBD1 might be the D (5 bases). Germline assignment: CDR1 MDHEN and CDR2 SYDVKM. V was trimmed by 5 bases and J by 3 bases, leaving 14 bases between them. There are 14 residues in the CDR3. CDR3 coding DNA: TGTGCCAGCAGTCCCCCCGGACACCGCTACGAGCAGTACTTC. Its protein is CASSPPGHRYEQYF.

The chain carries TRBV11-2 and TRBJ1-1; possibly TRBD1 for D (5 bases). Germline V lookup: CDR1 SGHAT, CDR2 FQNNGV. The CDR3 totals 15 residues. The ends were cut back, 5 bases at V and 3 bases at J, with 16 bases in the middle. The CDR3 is CASSPTATGYTEAFF. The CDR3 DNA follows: TGTGCCAGCAGCCCCACCGCCACAGGTTACACTGAAGCTTTCTTT.

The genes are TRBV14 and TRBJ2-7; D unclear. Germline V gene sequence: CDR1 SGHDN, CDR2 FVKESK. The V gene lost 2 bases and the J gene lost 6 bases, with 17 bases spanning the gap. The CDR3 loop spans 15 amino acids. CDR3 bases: TGTGCCAGCAGCCAAACCGGGTCCCTAACATCCGAGCAGTACTTC. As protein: CASSQTGSLTSEQYF.

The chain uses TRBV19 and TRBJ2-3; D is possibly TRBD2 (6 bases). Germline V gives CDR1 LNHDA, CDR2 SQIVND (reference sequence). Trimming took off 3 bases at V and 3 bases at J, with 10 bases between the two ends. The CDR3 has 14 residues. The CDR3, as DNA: TGTGCCAGTAGTATGACTAGATCTACAGATACGCAGTATTTT. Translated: CASSMTRSTDTQYF.

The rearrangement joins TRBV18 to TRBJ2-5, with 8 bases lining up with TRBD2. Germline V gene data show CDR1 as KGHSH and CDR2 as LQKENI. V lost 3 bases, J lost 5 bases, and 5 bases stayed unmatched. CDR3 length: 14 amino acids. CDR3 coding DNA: TGTGCCAGCTCACCTAGCGGGGTTATGGAGACCCAGTACTTC. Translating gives CASSPSGVMETQYF. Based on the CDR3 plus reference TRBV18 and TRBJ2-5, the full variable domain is NAGVMQNPRHLVRRRGQEARLRCSPMKGHSHVYWYRQLPEEGLKFMVYLQKENIIDESGMPKERFSAEFPKEGPSILRIQQVVRGDSAAYFCASSPSGVMETQYFGPGTRLLVL.